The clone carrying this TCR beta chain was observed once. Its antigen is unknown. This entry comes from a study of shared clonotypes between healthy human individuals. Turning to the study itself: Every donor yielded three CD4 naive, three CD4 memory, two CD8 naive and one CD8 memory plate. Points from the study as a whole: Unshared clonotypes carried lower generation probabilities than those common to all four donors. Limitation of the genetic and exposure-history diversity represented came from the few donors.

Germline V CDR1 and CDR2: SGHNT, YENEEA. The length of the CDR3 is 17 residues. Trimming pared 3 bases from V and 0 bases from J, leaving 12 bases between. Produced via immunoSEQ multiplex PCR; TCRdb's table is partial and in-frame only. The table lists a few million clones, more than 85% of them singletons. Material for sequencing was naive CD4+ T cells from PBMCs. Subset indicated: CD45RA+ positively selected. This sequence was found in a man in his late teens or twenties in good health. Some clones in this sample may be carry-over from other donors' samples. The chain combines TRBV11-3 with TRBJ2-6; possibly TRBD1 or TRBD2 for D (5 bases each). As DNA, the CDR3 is TGTGCCAGCAGCTTGGGACGGGGACCCTCTGGGGCCAACGTCCTGACTTTC. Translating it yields CASSLGRGPSGANVLTF.